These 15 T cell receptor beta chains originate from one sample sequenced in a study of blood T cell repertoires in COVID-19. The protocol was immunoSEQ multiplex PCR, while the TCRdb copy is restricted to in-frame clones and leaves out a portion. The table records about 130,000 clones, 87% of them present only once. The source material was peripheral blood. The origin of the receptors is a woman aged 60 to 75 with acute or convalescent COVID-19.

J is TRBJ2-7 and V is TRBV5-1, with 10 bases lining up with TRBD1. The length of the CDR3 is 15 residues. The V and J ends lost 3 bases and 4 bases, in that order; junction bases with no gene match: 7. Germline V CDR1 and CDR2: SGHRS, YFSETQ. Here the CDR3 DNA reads TGCGCCAGCAGCTCCCGACAGGGGGCAGGGTACGAGCAGTACTTC. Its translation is CASSSRQGAGYEQYF.

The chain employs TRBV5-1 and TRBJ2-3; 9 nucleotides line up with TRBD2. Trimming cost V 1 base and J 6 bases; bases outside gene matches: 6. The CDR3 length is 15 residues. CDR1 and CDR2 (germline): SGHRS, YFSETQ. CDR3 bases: TGCGCCAGCAGCTTGTCTGGGACTAGCATCGATACGCAGTATTTT. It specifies CASSLSGTSIDTQYF. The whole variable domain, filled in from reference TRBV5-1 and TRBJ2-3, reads KAGVTQTPRYLIKTRGQQVTLSCSPISGHRSVSWYQQTPGQGLQFLFEYFSETQRNKGNFPGRFSGRQFSNSRSEMNVSTLELGDSALYLCASSLSGTSIDTQYFGPGTRLTVL.

In nucleotides, the CDR3 is TGTGCCAGCAGGACTAGCGGCACCTACAATGAGCAGTTCTTC. Its protein product is CASRTSGTYNEQFF. The chain joins TRBV5-4 to TRBJ2-1; 9 bases are a match to TRBD2. The CDR3 consists of 14 residues. V dropped 5 bases and J dropped 2; count of bases not matched to a gene: 2. The germline CDR1 and CDR2 sequences are SGHNT and YYREEE (reference sequence).

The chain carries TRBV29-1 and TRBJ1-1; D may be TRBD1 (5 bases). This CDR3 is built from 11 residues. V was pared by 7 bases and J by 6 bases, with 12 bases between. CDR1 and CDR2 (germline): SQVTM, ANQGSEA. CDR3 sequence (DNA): TGCAGCGGGACATATAACGCTGAAGCTTTCTTT. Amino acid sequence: CSGTYNAEAFF.

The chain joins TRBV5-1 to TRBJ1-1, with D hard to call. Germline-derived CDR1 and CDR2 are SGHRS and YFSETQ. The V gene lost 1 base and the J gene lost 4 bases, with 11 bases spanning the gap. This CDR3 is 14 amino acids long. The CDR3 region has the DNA TGCGCCAGCAGCTTGAACACTGGAGGCACTGAAGCTTTCTTT. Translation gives CASSLNTGGTEAFF.

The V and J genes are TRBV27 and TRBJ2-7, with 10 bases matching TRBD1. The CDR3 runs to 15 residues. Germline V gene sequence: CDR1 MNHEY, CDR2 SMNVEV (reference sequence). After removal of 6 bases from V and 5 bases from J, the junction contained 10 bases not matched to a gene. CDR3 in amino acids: CASRPTTGGGNEQYF. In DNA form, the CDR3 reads TGTGCCAGCAGGCCTACGACAGGGGGCGGAAACGAGCAGTACTTC.

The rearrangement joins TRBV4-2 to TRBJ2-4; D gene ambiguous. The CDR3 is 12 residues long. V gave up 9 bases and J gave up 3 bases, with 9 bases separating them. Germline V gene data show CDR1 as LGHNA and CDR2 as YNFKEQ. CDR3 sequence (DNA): TGTGCCAGTGGTGAGGACAAAAACATTCAGTACTTC. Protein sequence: CASGEDKNIQYF.

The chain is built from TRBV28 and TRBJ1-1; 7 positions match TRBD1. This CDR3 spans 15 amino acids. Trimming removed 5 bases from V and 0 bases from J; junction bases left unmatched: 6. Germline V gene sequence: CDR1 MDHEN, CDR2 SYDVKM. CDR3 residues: CASSRQGNMNTEAFF. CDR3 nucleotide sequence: TGTGCCAGCAGTAGACAGGGAAACATGAACACTGAAGCTTTCTTT.

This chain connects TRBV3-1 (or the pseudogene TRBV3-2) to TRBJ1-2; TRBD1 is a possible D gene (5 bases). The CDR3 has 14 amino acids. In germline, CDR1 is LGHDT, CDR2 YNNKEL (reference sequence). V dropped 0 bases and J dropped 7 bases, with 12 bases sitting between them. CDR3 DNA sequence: TGTGCCAGCAGCCAAGATGGGGGGTGGGGTGGCTACACCTTC. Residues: CASSQDGGWGGYTF.

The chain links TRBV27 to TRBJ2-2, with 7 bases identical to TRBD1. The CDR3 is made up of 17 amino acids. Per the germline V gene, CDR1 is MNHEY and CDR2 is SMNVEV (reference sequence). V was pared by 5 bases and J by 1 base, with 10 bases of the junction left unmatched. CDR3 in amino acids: CASSITSRTGNTGELFF. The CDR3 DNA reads TGTGCCAGCAGTATAACTTCACGGACAGGGAACACCGGGGAGCTGTTTTTT.

The CDR3, as DNA: TGTGCCAGCAGAAGGACAGGACACTTAGAAGCTTTCTTT. This translates into CASRRTGHLEAFF. The V call is TRBV6-5, the J call TRBJ1-1; TRBD1 agrees at 7 bases. Per the germline V gene, CDR1 is MNHEY and CDR2 is SVGAGI. Losses at the gene ends were 6 bases for V and 8 bases for J; bases not matched to a gene: 9. There are 13 residues in the CDR3.

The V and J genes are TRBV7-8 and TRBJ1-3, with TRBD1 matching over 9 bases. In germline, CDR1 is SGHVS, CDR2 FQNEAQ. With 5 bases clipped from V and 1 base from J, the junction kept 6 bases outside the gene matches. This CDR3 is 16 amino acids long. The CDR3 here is CASSLTQGASGNTIYF. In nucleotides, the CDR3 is TGTGCCAGCAGCCTTACACAGGGGGCGTCTGGAAACACCATATATTTT. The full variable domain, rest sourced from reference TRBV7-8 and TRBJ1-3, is GAGVSQSPRYKVAKRGQDVALRCDPISGHVSLFWYQQALGQGPEFLTYFQNEAQLDKSGLPSDRFFAERPEGSVSTLKIQRTQQEDSAVYLCASSLTQGASGNTIYFGEGSWLTVV.

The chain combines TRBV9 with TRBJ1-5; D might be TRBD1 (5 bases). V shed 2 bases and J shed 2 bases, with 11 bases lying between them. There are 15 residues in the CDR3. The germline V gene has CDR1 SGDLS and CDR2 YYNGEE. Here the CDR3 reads CASSVGGMGNQPQHF. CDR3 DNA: TGTGCCAGCAGCGTGGGGGGAATGGGCAATCAGCCCCAGCATTTT.

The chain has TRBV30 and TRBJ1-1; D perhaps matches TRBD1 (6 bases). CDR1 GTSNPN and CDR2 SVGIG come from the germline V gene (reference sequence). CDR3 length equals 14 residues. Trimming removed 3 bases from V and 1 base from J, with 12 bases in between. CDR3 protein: CAWRGMGANTEAFF. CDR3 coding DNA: TGTGCCTGGAGGGGAATGGGGGCGAACACTGAAGCTTTCTTT.

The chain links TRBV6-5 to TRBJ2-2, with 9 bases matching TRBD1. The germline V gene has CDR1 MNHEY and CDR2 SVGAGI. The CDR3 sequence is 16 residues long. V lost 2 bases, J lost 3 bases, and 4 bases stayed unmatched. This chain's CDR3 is CASSYPQGADTGELFF. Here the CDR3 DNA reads TGTGCCAGCAGTTACCCACAGGGGGCAGACACCGGGGAGCTGTTTTTT.